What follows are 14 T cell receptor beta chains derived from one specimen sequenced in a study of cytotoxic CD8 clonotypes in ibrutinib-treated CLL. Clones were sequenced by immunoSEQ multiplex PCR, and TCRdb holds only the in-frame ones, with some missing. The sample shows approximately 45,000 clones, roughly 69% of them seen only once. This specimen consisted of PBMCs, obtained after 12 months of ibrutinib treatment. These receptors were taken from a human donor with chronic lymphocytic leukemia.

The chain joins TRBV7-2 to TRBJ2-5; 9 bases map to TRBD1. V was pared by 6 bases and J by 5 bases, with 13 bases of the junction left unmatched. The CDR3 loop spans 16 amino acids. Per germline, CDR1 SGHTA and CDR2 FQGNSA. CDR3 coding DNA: TGTGCCAGCAGAGAGTACCGGGACAGGGAATGGGAGACCCAGTACTTC. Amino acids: CASREYRDREWETQYF.

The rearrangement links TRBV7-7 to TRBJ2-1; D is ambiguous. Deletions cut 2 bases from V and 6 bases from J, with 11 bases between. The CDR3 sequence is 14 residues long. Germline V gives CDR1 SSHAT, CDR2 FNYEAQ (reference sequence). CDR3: CASSLTGPGNEQFF. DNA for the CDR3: TGTGCCAGCAGCTTAACGGGCCCGGGCAATGAGCAGTTCTTC. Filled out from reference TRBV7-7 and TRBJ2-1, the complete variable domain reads GAGVSQSPRYKVTKRGQDVTLRCDPISSHATLYWYQQALGQGPEFLTYFNYEAQPDKSGLPSDRFSAERPEGSISTLTIQRTEQRDSAMYRCASSLTGPGNEQFFGPGTRLTVL.

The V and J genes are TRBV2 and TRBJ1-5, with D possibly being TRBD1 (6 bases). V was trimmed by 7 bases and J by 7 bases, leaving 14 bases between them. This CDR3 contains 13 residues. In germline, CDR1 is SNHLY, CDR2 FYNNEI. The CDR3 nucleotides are TGTGCCAGCACCGGACAGATCGGGCAGCCCCAGCATTTT. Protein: CASTGQIGQPQHF.

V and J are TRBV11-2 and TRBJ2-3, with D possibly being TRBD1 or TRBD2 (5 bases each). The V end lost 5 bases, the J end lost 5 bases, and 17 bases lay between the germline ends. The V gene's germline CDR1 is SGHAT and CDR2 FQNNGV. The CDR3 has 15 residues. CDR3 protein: CASSLARGPIDTQYF. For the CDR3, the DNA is TGTGCCAGCAGCCTAGCTAGGGGACCGATAGATACGCAGTATTTT.

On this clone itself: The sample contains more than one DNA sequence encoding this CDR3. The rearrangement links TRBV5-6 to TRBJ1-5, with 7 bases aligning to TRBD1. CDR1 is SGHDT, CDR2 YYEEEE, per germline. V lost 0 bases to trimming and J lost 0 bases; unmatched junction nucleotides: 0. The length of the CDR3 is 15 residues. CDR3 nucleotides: TGTGCCAGCAGCTTGGACAGGGGTAGCAATCAGCCCCAGCATTTT. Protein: CASSLDRGSNQPQHF.

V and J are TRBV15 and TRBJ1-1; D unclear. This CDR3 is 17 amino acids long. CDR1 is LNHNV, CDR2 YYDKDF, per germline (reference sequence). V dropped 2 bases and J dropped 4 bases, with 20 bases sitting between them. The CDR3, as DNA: TGTGCCACCAGCAGATTCTCGTCGGGGAGGGCGAGCACTGAAGCTTTCTTT. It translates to CATSRFSSGRASTEAFF.

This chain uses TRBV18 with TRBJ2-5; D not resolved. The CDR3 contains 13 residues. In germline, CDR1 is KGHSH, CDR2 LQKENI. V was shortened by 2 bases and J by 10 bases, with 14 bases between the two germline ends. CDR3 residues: CASSPEAAGDQYF. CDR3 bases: TGTGCCAGCTCACCAGAGGCCGCTGGGGACCAGTACTTC.

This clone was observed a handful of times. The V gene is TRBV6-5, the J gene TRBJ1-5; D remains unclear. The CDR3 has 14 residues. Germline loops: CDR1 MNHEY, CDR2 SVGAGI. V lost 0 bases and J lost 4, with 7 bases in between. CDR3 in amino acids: CASSYSSGNQPQHF. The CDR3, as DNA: TGTGCCAGCAGTTACTCCTCCGGGAATCAGCCCCAGCATTTT.

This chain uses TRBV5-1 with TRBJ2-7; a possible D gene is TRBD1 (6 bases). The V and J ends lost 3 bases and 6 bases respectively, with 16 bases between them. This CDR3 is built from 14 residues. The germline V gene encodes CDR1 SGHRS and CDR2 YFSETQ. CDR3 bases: TGCGCCAGCAGCTCCGCCTTCGGGACAACCGAGCAGTACTTC. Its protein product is CASSSAFGTTEQYF. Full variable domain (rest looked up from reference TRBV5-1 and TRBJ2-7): KAGVTQTPRYLIKTRGQQVTLSCSPISGHRSVSWYQQTPGQGLQFLFEYFSETQRNKGNFPGRFSGRQFSNSRSEMNVSTLELGDSALYLCASSSAFGTTEQYFGPGTRLTVT.

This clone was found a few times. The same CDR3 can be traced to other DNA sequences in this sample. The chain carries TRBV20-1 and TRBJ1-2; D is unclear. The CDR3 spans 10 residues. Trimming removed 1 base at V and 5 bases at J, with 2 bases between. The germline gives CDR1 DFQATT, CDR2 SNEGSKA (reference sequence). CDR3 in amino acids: CSARAYGYTF. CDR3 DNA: TGCAGTGCTAGAGCGTATGGCTACACCTTC.

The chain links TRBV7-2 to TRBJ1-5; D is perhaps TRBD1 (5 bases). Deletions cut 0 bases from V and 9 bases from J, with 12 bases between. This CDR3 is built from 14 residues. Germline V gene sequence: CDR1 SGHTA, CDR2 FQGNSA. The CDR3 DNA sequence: TGTGCCAGCAGCTTAGCTTGGGGGGGTGCGCCCCAGCATTTT. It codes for CASSLAWGGAPQHF.

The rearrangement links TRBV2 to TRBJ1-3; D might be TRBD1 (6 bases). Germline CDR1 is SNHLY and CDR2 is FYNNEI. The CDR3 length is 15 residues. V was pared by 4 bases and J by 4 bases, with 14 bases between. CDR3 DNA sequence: TGTGCCAGCAGTGCCCGCGGACAGAGGGGAAACACCATATATTTT. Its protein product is CASSARGQRGNTIYF.

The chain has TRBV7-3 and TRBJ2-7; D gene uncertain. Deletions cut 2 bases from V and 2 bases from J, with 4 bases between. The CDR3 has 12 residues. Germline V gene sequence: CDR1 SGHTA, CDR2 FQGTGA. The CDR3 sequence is CASSLGAYEQYF. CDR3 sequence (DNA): TGTGCCAGCAGCTTAGGTGCCTACGAGCAGTACTTC. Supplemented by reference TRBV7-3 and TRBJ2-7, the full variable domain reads GAGVSQTPSNKVTEKGKYVELRCDPISGHTALYWYRQSLGQGPEFLIYFQGTGAADDSGLPNDRFFAVRPEGSVSTLKIQRTERGDSAVYLCASSLGAYEQYFGPGTRLTVT.

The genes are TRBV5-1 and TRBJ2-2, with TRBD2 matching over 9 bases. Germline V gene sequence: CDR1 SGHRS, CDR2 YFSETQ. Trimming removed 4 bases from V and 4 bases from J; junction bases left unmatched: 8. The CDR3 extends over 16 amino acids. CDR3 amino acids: CASSAWGAGGTGELFF. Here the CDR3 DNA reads TGCGCCAGCAGCGCCTGGGGAGCGGGAGGCACCGGGGAGCTGTTTTTT.